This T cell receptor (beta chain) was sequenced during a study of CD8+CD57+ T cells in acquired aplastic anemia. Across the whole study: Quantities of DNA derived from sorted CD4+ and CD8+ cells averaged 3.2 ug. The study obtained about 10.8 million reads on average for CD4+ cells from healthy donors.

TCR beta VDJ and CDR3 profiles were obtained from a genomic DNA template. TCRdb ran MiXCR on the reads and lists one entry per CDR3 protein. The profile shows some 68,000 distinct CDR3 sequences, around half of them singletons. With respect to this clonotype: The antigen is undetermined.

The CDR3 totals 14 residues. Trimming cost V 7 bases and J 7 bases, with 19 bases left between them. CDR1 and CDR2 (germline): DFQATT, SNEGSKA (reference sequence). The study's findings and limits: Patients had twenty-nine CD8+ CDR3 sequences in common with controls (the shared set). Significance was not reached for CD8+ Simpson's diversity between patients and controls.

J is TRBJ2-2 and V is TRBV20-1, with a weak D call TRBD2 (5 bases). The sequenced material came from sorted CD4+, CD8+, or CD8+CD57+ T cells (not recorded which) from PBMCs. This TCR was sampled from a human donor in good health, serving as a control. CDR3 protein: CSGRSFRRSGELFF. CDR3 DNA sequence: TGCAGTGGACGGTCTTTTAGGAGGAGCGGGGAGCTGTTTTTT.